The rows below give T cell receptor beta chains drawn from one sample of a study of PD-L1 blockade in urothelial cancer. Data came from immunoSEQ multiplex PCR; TCRdb stores just in-frame clones and leaves some out. The table has fewer than 65,000 clones, roughly 89% seen once. Sequencing used PBMCs, obtained around atezolizumab (anti-PD-L1) treatment. Receptors were obtained from a woman aged 60-75 years with urothelial cancer. The CDR3 runs from the conserved cysteine through the conserved F or W. A D gene is named only where the DNA matches it firmly. The listing skips clone size in some rows; elsewhere it reads once, few, many or a size class.

cdr3_aa	cdr3_nt	clone_size	d_call	v_call	j_call
CASSLLLPPGLSSGNTIYF	TGTGCCAGCAGCTTACTATTACCCCCCGGACTGAGCTCTGGAAACACCATATATTTT	NA	NA	TRBV7-2	TRBJ1-3
CASRLDMAFNQPQHF	TGTGCCAGCAGACTGGACATGGCGTTCAATCAGCCCCAGCATTTT	NA	NA	TRBV5-8	TRBJ1-5
CASSSRTGRNTEAFF	TGTGCCAGCAGCTCCCGGACAGGGCGGAACACTGAAGCTTTCTTT	NA	TRBD1	TRBV7-9	TRBJ1-1
CASSLLQGAPLNEQFF	TGTGCCAGCAGTTTATTACAGGGGGCTCCCCTCAATGAGCAGTTCTTC	NA	TRBD1	TRBV28	TRBJ2-1
CASSLGDRAHNEQFF	TGCGCCAGCAGCTTAGGTGACAGGGCTCACAATGAGCAGTTCTTC	NA	TRBD1	TRBV5-1	TRBJ2-1
CASSEPAGEQFF	TGTGCCAGCAGTGAACCAGCGGGTGAGCAGTTCTTC	few	NA	TRBV25-1	TRBJ2-1
CASSLPSGGSVTGELFF	TGTGCCAGCAGCTTGCCTAGCGGGGGGTCGGTCACCGGGGAGCTGTTTTTT	NA	TRBD2	TRBV5-4	TRBJ2-2
CASDPTGPSNQPQHF	TGTGCCAGTGACCCGACAGGGCCGAGCAATCAGCCCCAGCATTTT	NA	TRBD1	TRBV19	TRBJ1-5
CASRAQGAPDTQYF	TGTGCCAGCAGAGCACAGGGGGCTCCAGATACGCAGTATTTT	NA	TRBD1	TRBV6-5	TRBJ2-3
CASSVELAGALYEQYF	TGTGCCAGCAGCGTCGAACTAGCGGGGGCCCTCTACGAGCAGTACTTC	NA	TRBD2	TRBV9	TRBJ2-7
CASSQGGEDTEAFF	TGTGCCAGCAGCCAAGGGGGGGAGGACACTGAAGCTTTCTTT	NA	NA	TRBV4-2	TRBJ1-1
CASSLEAYGNEQFF	TGTGCCAGCAGCTTGGAAGCGTATGGAAATGAGCAGTTCTTC	NA	NA	TRBV5-4	TRBJ2-1
CASSLIRGGPSYEQYF	TGTGCCAGCAGTCTAATAAGGGGAGGACCCTCCTACGAGCAGTACTTC	NA	NA	TRBV6-4	TRBJ2-7
CASSQVLRDSFGYEQYF	TGCGCCAGCAGCCAAGTCCTCCGAGACAGCTTCGGATACGAGCAGTACTTC	NA	NA	TRBV4-3	TRBJ2-7
CASTQRDRVEFGANVLTF	TGTGCCAGTACCCAGAGGGACAGGGTTGAATTTGGGGCCAACGTCCTGACTTTC	NA	TRBD1	TRBV19	TRBJ2-6
CASSLGSRGLTGELFF	TGTGCCAGCAGCTTGGGGTCAAGGGGTCTAACCGGGGAGCTGTTTTTT	once	NA	TRBV5-4	TRBJ2-2
CASSIRAPGIYGYTF	TGTGCCAGCAGCATCCGAGCCCCAGGGATCTATGGCTACACCTTC	NA	NA	TRBV7-2	TRBJ1-2
CASSLELAGWSETQYF	TGTGCCAGCAGCTTGGAACTAGCGGGATGGTCAGAGACCCAGTACTTC	NA	TRBD2	TRBV5-6	TRBJ2-5
CASSDGSNTIYF	TGCGCCAGCAGTGACGGGTCAAACACCATATATTTT	NA	NA	TRBV10-2	TRBJ1-3
CASRLSGGHEQFF	TGTGCCAGTAGACTATCCGGGGGGCATGAGCAGTTCTTC	NA	NA	TRBV19	TRBJ2-1
CASSQGADAGNQPQHF	TGTGCCAGCAGCCAGGGGGCGGACGCCGGCAATCAGCCCCAGCATTTT	NA	TRBD1	TRBV7-8	TRBJ1-5
CASSPGFGAGVGDIQYF	TGTGCCAGCAGCCCAGGGTTTGGAGCGGGGGTTGGTGACATTCAGTACTTC	NA	TRBD2	TRBV4-2	TRBJ2-4
CASSYSLAGPYEQYF	TGTGCCAGCAGTTACTCGCTAGCGGGCCCCTACGAGCAGTACTTC	NA	TRBD2	TRBV6-5	TRBJ2-7
CASSPGTTYNEQFF	TGCGCCAGCAGCCCGGGGACTACGTACAATGAGCAGTTCTTC	once	TRBD2	TRBV5-1	TRBJ2-1
CASSSYFTGTGAMNTEAFF	TGCGCCAGCAGCTCTTATTTCACCGGGACAGGGGCCATGAACACTGAAGCTTTCTTT	once	TRBD1	TRBV5-1	TRBJ1-1
CASRPTGSGANVLTF	TGTGCCAGCAGACCCACAGGGTCTGGGGCCAACGTCCTGACTTTC	NA	NA	TRBV6-5	TRBJ2-6
CASSPGTALNYGYTF	TGTGCCAGCAGCCCGGGGACAGCATTAAACTATGGCTACACCTTC	NA	TRBD1	TRBV5-4	TRBJ1-2
CASSPSGGYQPQHF	TGTGCCAGCAGCCCATCAGGGGGCTATCAGCCCCAGCATTTT	NA	TRBD1	TRBV9	TRBJ1-5
CAWSPLPMRSLYEQYF	TGTGCCTGGAGTCCTCTCCCTATGCGGTCGCTCTACGAGCAGTACTTC	NA	NA	TRBV30	TRBJ2-7
CASSIPSGSTYNEQFF	TGTGCCAGTAGTATACCTAGCGGGAGTACCTACAATGAGCAGTTCTTC	NA	TRBD2	TRBV19	TRBJ2-1
CASSPTPSGNYEQYF	TGTGCCAGCTCACCAACCCCTAGCGGCAACTACGAGCAGTACTTC	NA	TRBD2	TRBV18	TRBJ2-7
CASSFHGLAGEGSYEQYF	TGTGCCAGCAGCTTCCATGGGTTGGCGGGAGAAGGGTCCTACGAGCAGTACTTC	NA	TRBD2	TRBV7-9	TRBJ2-7
CASSLAVAGDTQYF	TGTGCCAGCAGCTTAGCTGTAGCGGGAGATACGCAGTATTTT	NA	TRBD2	TRBV11-2	TRBJ2-3
CASSLNRGQPQHF	TGTGCCAGCAGCCTCAACAGGGGCCAGCCCCAGCATTTT	NA	TRBD1	TRBV6-1	TRBJ1-5
CAISEFRVGDGYTF	TGTGCCATCAGTGAGTTCCGGGTCGGCGATGGCTACACCTTC	NA	NA	TRBV10-3	TRBJ1-2
CASSLPRQGYNEQFF	TGTGCCAGCAGTTTGCCCCGACAGGGGTACAATGAGCAGTTCTTC	NA	TRBD1	TRBV28	TRBJ2-1
CASSVAYGSSYEQYF	TGTGCCAGCAGCGTAGCGTACGGGAGCTCCTACGAGCAGTACTTC	NA	NA	TRBV9	TRBJ2-7
CASTIRQGVLNEQFF	TGTGCCAGCACCATCAGACAGGGGGTTCTCAATGAGCAGTTCTTC	NA	TRBD1	TRBV6-1	TRBJ2-1
CASSPLGGLAGGPDEQYF	TGTGCCAGCAGTCCATTAGGGGGACTAGCGGGAGGGCCCGACGAGCAGTACTTC	NA	TRBD2	TRBV28	TRBJ2-7
CAISILQGAAEAFF	TGTGCCATCAGTATACTACAGGGTGCGGCGGAAGCTTTCTTT	few	NA	TRBV10-3	TRBJ1-1
CASSWGLSSYEQYF	TGTGCCAGCAGCTGGGGGCTAAGCTCCTACGAGCAGTACTTC	NA	NA	TRBV7-2	TRBJ2-7
CASSWRKFGGPGELFF	TGTGCCAGCAGTTGGCGTAAATTCGGCGGCCCCGGGGAGCTGTTTTTT	NA	NA	TRBV27	TRBJ2-2